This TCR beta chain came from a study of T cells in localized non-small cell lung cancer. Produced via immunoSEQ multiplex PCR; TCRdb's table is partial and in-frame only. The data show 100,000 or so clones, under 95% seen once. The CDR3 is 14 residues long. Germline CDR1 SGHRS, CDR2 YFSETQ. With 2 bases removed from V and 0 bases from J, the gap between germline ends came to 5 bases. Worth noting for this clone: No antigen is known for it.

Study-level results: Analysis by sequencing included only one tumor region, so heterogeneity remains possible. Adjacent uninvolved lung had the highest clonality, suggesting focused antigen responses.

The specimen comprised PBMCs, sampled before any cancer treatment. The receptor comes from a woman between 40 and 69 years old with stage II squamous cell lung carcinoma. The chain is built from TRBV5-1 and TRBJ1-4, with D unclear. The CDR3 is CASSFDATNEKLFF. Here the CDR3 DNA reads TGCGCCAGCAGCTTCGACGCAACTAATGAAAAACTGTTTTTT.